The rows below give T cell receptor beta chains drawn from one sample of a study of vaccination and CD4 T cells after COVID-19. Their specific antigens are unknown. In TCRdb, the PCR reads were re-called with MiXCR into one record per CDR3 protein. This sample has under 20,000 distinct CDR3 sequences, with about 43% found just once. Sequencing used CD4+ T cells from blood, cultured in vitro, obtained after SARS-CoV-2 vaccination. The origin of the receptors is a human donor who had recovered from COVID-19. Both conserved end residues are part of each CDR3. A D gene is named only where the DNA matches it firmly. Not every row has a clone size; where given, it reads once, few, many or a size class.

17,TRBD1,TRBJ1-2,TRBV20-1,NA,CSARHLRQGASARGYTF,TGCAGTGCTAGACACCTCCGACAGGGGGCATCGGCTAGGGGCTACACCTTC
15,TRBD1,TRBJ1-1,TRBV7-2,NA,CASSLDGGGQRPAFF,TGTGCCAGCAGCTTAGATGGGGGGGGACAGCGGCCAGCTTTCTTT
13,NA,TRBJ1-1,TRBV11-3,few,CASSLEGATEAFF,TGTGCCAGCAGCTTAGAAGGAGCCACTGAAGCTTTCTTT
12,NA,TRBJ1-6,TRBV6-5,NA,CASSYPSGALHF,TGTGCCAGCAGTTATCCCTCTGGGGCCCTCCACTTT
16,TRBD1,TRBJ1-2,TRBV6-5,NA,CASSSRDRAGRKGYTF,TGTGCCAGCAGTTCAAGGGACAGGGCGGGAAGGAAAGGCTACACCTTC
14,NA,TRBJ2-7,TRBV2,NA,CASSADTRYYEQYF,TGTGCCAGCAGTGCGGACACCAGATATTACGAGCAGTACTTC
13,NA,TRBJ2-3,TRBV7-9,NA,CASSSVNWGTQYF,TGTGCCAGCAGTTCCGTTAACTGGGGTACGCAGTATTTT
16,TRBD1,TRBJ1-5,TRBV6-1,NA,CASSGGQGDSNQPQHF,TGTGCCAGCAGTGGGGGACAGGGCGATAGCAATCAGCCCCAGCATTTT
13,NA,TRBJ1-5,TRBV10-2,NA,CASGLGDGQPQHF,TGCGCCAGCGGATTGGGGGACGGGCAGCCCCAGCATTTT
15,NA,TRBJ2-3,TRBV20-1,few,CSARPRGHGTDTQYF,TGCAGTGCTCGCCCCCGCGGCCACGGCACAGATACGCAGTATTTT
14,TRBD2,TRBJ2-7,TRBV11-2,NA,CASSSTSAYYEQYF,TGTGCCAGCAGCTCCACTAGCGCCTACTACGAGCAGTACTTC
11,NA,TRBJ1-1,TRBV6-1,few,CASCQGPEAFF,TGTGCCAGCTGCCAGGGCCCTGAAGCTTTCTTT
15,TRBD1,TRBJ2-5,TRBV11-3,NA,CASSRLRGTGETQYF,TGTGCCAGCAGCCGTCTCAGGGGGACAGGAGAGACCCAGTACTTC
16,TRBD1,TRBJ1-2,TRBV5-1,NA,CASSLGQGLANYGYTF,TGCGCCAGCAGCTTGGGACAGGGCCTAGCTAACTATGGCTACACCTTC